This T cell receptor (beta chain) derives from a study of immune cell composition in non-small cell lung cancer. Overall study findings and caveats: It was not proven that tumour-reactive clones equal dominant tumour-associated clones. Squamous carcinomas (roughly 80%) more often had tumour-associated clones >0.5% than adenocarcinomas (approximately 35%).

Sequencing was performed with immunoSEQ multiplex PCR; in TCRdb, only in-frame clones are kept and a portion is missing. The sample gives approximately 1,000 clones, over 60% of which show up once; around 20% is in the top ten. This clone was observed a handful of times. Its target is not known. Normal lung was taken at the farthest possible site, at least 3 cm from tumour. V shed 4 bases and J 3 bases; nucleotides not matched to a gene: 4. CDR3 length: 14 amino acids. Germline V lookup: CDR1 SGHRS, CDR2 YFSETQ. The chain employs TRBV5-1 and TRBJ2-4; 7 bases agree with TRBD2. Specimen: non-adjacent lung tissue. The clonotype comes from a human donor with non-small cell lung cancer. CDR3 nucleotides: TGCGCCAGCAGCGCCGCTAGCGGCAAAAACATTCAGTACTTC. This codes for CASSAASGKNIQYF.